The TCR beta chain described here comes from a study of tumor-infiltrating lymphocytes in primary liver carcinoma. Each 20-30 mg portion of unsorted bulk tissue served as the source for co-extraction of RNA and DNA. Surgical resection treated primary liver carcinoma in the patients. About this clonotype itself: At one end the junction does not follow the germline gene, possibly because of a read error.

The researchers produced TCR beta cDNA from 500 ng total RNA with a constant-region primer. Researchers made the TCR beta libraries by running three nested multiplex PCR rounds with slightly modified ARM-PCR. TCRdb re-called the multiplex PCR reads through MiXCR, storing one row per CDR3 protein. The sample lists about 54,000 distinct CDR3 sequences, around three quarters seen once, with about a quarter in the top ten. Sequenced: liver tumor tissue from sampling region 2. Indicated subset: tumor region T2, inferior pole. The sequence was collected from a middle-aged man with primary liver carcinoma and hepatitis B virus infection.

The CDR3 DNA reads TGTGCTAGCAGCCCAGGACTAGCGGAATACAATGAGCAGTGCTTC. It translates to CASSPGLAEYNEQCF. This chain links TRBV7-8 with TRBJ2-1; 10 bases fit TRBD2. Germline CDR1 SGHVS, CDR2 FQNEAQ. This CDR3 has 15 amino acids. The complete variable domain, with remaining parts taken from reference TRBV7-8 and TRBJ2-1, reads GAGVSQSPRYKVAKRGQDVALRCDPISGHVSLFWYQQALGQGPEFLTYFQNEAQLDKSGLPSDRFFAERPEGSVSTLKIQRTQQEDSAVYLCASSPGLAEYNEQCFGPGTRLTVL.